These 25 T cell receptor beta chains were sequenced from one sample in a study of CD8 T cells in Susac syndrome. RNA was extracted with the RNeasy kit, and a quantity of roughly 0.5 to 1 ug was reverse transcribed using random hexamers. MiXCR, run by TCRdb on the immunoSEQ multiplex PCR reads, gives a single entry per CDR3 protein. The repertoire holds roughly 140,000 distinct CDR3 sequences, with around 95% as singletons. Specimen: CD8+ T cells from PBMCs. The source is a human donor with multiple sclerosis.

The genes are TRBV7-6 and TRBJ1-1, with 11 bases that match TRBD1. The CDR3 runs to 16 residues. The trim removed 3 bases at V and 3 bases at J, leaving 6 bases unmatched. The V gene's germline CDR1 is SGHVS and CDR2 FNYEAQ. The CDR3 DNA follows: TGTGCCAGCAGCTTGAGGGACAGGGGGACTGACACTGAAGCTTTCTTT. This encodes CASSLRDRGTDTEAFF.

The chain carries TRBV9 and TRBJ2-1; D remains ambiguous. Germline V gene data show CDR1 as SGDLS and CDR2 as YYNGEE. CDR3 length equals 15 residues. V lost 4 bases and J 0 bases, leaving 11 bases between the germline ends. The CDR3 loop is CASSLDPASYNEQFF. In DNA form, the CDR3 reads TGTGCCAGCAGCCTTGACCCGGCCTCCTACAATGAGCAGTTCTTC. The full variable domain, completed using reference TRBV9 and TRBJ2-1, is DSGVTQTPKHLITATGQRVTLRCSPRSGDLSVYWYQQSLDQGLQFLIQYYNGEERAKGNILERFSAQQFPDLHSELNLSSLELGDSALYFCASSLDPASYNEQFFGPGTRLTVL.

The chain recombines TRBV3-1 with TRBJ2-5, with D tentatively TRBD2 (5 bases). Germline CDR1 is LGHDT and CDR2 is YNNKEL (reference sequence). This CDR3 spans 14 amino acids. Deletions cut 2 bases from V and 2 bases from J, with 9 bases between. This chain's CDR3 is CASSQTRLQETQYF. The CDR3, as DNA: TGTGCCAGCAGCCAAACTAGACTTCAAGAGACCCAGTACTTC.

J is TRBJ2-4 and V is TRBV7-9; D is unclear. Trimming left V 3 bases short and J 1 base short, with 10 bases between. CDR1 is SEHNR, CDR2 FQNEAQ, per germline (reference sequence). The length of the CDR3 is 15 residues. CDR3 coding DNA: TGTGCCAGCAGCTTGGTATCTTTGGCCAAAAACATTCAGTACTTC. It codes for CASSLVSLAKNIQYF.

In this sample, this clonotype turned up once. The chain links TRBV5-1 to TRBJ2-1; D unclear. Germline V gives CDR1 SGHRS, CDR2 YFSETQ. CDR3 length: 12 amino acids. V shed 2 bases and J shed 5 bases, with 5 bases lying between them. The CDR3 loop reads CASSFKNNEQFF. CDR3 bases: TGCGCCAGCAGCTTCAAAAACAATGAGCAGTTCTTC.

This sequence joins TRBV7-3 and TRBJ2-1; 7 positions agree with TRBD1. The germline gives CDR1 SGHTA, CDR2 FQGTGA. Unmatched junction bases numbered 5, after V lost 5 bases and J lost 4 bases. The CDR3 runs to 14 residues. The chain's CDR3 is CASSRDRNYNEQFF. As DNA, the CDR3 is TGTGCCAGCAGCCGGGACAGAAATTACAATGAGCAGTTCTTC.

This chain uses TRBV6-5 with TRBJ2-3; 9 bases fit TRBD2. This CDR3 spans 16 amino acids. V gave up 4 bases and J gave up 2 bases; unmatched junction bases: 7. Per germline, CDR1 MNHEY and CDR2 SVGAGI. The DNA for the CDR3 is TGTGCCAGCAGTTCCTCTAGCGGGGTCAACACAGATACGCAGTATTTT. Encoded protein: CASSSSSGVNTDTQYF.

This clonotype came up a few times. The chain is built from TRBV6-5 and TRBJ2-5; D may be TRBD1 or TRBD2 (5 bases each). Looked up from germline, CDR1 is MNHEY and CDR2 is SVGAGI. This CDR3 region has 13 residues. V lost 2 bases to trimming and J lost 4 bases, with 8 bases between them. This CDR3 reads CASSYGGGETQYF. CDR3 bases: TGTGCCAGCAGTTACGGTGGGGGAGAGACCCAGTACTTC.

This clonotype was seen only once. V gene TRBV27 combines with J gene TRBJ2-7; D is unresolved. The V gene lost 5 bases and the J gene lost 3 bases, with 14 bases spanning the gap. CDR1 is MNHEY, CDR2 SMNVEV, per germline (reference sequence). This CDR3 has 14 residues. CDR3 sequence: CASSPGRLGYEQYV. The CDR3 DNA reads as TGTGCCAGCAGTCCGGGCCGCCTCGGCTACGAGCAGTACGTC.

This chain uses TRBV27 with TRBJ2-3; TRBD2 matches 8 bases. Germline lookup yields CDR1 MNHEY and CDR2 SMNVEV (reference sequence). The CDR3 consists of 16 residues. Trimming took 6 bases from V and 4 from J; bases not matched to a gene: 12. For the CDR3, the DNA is TGTGCCAGCAGGCATCTCCGGGGGGGCCTGGCAGATACGCAGTATTTT. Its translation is CASRHLRGGLADTQYF.

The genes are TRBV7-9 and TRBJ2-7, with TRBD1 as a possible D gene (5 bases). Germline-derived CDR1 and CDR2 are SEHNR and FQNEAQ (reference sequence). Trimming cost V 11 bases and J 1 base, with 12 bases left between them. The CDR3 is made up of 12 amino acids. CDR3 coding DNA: TGTGCCCTAGATAGGGGTTCCTACGAGCAGTACTTC. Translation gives CALDRGSYEQYF.

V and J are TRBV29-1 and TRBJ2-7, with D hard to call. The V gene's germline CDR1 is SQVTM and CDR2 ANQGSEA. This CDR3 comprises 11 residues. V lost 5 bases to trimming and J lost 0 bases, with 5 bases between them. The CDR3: CSVTVSYEQYV. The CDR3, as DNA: TGCAGCGTTACAGTCTCCTACGAGCAGTACGTC.

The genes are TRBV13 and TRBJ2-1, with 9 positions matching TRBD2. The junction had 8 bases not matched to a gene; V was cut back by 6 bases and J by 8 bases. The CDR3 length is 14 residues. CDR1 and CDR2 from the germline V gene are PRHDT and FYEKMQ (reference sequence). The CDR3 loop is CASRISGGSDEQFF. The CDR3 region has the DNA TGTGCCAGCAGGATTAGCGGGGGAAGTGATGAGCAGTTCTTC. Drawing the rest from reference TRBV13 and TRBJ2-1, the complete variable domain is AAGVIQSPRHLIKEKRETATLKCYPIPRHDTVYWYQQGPGQDPQFLISFYEKMQSDKGSIPDRFSAQQFSDYHSELNMSSLELGDSALYFCASRISGGSDEQFFGPGTRLTVL.

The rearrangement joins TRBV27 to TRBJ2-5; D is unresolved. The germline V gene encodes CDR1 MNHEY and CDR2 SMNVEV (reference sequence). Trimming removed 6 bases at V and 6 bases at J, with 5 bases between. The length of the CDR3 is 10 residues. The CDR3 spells CASSRKTQYF. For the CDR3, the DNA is TGTGCCAGCAGCAGGAAGACCCAGTACTTC.

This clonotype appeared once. CDR3 sequence reads: CSVNAPEAFF. Here the CDR3 DNA reads TGCAGCGTTAATGCGCCTGAAGCTTTCTTT. This rearrangement joins TRBV29-1 to TRBJ1-1; no clear D. The V end was cut by 5 bases, the J end by 6 bases, with 7 bases between. Germline CDR1 and CDR2: SQVTM and ANQGSEA. This CDR3 comprises 10 residues.

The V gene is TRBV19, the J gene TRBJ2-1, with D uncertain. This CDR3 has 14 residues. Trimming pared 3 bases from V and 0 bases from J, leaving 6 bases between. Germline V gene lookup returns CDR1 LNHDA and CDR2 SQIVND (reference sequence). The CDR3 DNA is TGTGCCAGTAGTATGGCAGCCTCCTACAATGAGCAGTTCTTC. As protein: CASSMAASYNEQFF. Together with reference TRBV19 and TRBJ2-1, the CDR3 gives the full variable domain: DGGITQSPKYLFRKEGQNVTLSCEQNLNHDAMYWYRQDPGQGLRLIYYSQIVNDFQKGDIAEGYSVSREKKESFPLTVTSAQKNPTAFYLCASSMAASYNEQFFGPGTRLTVL.

The CDR3 here is CASSYSRAGPQYF. The CDR3 nucleotides are TGTGCCAGCAGTTACTCGAGAGCAGGACCCCAGTACTTC. The rearrangement uses TRBV6-5 and TRBJ2-5, with no clear D. CDR1 and CDR2 (germline): MNHEY, SVGAGI. The CDR3 extends over 13 amino acids. The ends were cut back, 0 bases at V and 9 bases at J, with 11 bases in the middle.

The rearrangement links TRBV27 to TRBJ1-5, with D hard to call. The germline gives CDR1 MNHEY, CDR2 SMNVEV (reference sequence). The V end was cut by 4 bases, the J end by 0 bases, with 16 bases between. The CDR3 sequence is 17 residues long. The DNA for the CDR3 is TGTGCCAGCAGTTCGACTTGGACTACTTATAGCAATCAGCCCCAGCATTTT. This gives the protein CASSSTWTTYSNQPQHF.

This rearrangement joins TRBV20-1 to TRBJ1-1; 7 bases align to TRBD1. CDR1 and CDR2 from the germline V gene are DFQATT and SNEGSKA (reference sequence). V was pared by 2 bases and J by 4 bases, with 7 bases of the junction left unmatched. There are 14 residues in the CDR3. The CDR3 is CSARHSTGRTEAFF. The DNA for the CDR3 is TGCAGTGCTAGACATTCGACAGGGCGCACTGAAGCTTTCTTT.

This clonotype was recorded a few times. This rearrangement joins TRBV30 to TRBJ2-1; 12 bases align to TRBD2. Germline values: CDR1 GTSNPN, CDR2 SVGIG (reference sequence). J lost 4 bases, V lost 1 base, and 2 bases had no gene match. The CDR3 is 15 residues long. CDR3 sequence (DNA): TGTGCCTGGAGTGGCGGGACTAGCGGGTACAATGAGCAGTTCTTC. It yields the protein CAWSGGTSGYNEQFF.

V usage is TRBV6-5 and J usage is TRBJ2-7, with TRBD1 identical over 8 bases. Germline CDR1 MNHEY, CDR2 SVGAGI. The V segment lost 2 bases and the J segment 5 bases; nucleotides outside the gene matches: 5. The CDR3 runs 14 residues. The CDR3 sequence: CASSYTDRGHEQYF. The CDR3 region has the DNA TGTGCCAGCAGTTACACCGACAGGGGACACGAGCAGTACTTC.

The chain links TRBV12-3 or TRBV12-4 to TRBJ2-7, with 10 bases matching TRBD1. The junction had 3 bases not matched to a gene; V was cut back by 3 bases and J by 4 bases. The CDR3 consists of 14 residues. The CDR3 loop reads CASSFGQGGYEQYF. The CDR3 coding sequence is TGTGCCAGCAGTTTCGGACAGGGGGGGTACGAGCAGTACTTC.

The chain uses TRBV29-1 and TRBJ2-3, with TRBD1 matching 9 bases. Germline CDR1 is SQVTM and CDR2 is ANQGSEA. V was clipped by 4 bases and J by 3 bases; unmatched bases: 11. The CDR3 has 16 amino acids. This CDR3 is CSVVHTGDRATDTQYF. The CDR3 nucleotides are TGCAGCGTTGTCCATACTGGGGACAGGGCAACAGATACGCAGTATTTT.

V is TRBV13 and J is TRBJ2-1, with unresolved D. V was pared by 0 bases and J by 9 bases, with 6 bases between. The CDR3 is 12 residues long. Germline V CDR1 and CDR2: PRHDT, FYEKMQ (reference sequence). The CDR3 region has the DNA TGTGCCAGCAGCTTAGGGCTGGGTGAGCAGTTCTTC. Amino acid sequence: CASSLGLGEQFF. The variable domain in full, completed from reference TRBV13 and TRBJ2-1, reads AAGVIQSPRHLIKEKRETATLKCYPIPRHDTVYWYQQGPGQDPQFLISFYEKMQSDKGSIPDRFSAQQFSDYHSELNMSSLELGDSALYFCASSLGLGEQFFGPGTRLTVL.

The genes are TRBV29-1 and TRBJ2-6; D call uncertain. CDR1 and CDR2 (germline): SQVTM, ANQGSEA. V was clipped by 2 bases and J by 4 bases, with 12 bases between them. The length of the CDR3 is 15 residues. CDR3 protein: CSVESHTLGANVLTF. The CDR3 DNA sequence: TGCAGCGTTGAATCCCATACTCTCGGGGCCAACGTCCTGACTTTC. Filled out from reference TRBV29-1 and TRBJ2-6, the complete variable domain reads SAVISQKPSRDICQRGTSLTIQCQVDSQVTMMFWYRQQPGQSLTLIATANQGSEATYESGFVIDKFPISRPNLTFSTLTVSNMSPEDSSIYLCSVESHTLGANVLTFGAGSRLTVL.